The sequence of this T cell receptor beta chain was determined in a study of HIV-infected patients and healthy controls. TCRdb analysed the 5' RACE reads with MiXCR anew, one entry per CDR3 protein. The sample carries about 64,000 distinct CDR3 sequences, roughly 21% recorded once. This CDR3 is built from 14 residues. V was clipped by 6 bases and J by 2 bases, with 16 bases between them. CDR1 is DFQATT, CDR2 SNEGSKA, per germline (reference sequence). At least ten counts were recorded for this clonotype. The TCR was taken from a human donor in good health. The specimen was CD4+ T cells from blood. The chain is built from TRBV20-1 and TRBJ2-5; maybe TRBD2 (6 bases). CDR3 region: CSAGAGWRQETQYF. DNA of the CDR3: TGCAGTGCAGGGGCGGGGTGGAGGCAAGAGACCCAGTACTTC.